The T cell receptor beta chain under discussion was sequenced for a study of cytomegalovirus exposure and HLA in healthy donors. V was clipped by 4 bases and J by 6 bases; unmatched bases: 15. The CDR3 runs 17 residues. Germline assignment: CDR1 SGHNT and CDR2 YYREEE (reference sequence). The study ran its PCR with 60 Vbeta and 13 Jbeta primers. Only in-frame clones appear in the TCRdb table, and some are missing; sequencing was by immunoSEQ multiplex PCR. The sample carries tens of thousands of clones, around 64% recorded once. Sequencing was carried out using PBMCs. The chain uses TRBV5-4 and TRBJ2-3; 9 bases are shared with TRBD2. The sequence was collected from a human donor in good health. The CDR3 reads CASSQNSGGIIVDTQYF. CDR3 sequence (DNA): TGTGCCAGCAGCCAAAATAGCGGGGGAATCATCGTGGATACGCAGTATTTT. Variable domain in full (rest from reference TRBV5-4 and TRBJ2-3): ETGVTQSPTHLIKTRGQQVTLRCSSQSGHNTVSWYQQALGQGPQFIFQYYREEENGRGNFPPRFSGLQFPNYSSELNVNALELDDSALYLCASSQNSGGIIVDTQYFGPGTRLTVL.